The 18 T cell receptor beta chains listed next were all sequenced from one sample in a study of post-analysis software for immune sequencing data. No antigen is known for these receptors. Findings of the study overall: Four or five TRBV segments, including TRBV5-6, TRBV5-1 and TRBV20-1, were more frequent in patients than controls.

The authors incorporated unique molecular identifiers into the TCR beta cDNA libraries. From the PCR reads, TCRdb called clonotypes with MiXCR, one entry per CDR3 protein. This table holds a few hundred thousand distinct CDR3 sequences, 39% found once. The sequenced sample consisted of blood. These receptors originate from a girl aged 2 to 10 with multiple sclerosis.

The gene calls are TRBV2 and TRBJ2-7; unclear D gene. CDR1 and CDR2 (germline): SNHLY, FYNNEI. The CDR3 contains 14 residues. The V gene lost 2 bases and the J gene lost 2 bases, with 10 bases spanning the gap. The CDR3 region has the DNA TGTGCCAGCAGTGAAATCCACAAAACCTACGAGCAGTACTTC. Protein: CASSEIHKTYEQYF.

CDR3 nucleotides: TGTGCCAGCAGTTACTCGTACCAAATACTCGGGGAGCAGTTCTTC. This sequence encodes CASSYSYQILGEQFF. J is TRBJ2-1 and V is TRBV6-5; the D is unclear. The CDR3 is 15 amino acids. Germline V gives CDR1 MNHEY, CDR2 SVGAGI. V was clipped by 0 bases and J by 10 bases, with 16 bases between them.

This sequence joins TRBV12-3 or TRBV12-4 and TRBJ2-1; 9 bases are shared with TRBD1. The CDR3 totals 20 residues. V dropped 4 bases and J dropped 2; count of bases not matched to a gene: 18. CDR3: CASSSQYRGLISEAYNEQFF. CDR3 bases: TGTGCCAGCAGTTCCCAGTACAGGGGGCTGATTAGCGAAGCCTACAATGAGCAGTTCTTC.

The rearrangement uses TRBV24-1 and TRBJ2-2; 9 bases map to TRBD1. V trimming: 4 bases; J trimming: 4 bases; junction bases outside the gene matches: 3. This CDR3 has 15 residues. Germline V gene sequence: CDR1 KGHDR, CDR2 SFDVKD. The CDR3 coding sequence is TGTGCCACCAGTGAGGGGACAGGGCCCACCGGGGAGCTGTTTTTT. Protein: CATSEGTGPTGELFF.

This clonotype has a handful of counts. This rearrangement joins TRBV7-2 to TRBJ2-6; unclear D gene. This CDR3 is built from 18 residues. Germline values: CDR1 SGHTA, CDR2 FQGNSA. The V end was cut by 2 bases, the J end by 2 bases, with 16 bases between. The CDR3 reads CASSLIGSRLTGANVLTF. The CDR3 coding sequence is TGTGCCAGCAGCTTAATCGGCAGCAGATTAACTGGGGCCAACGTCCTGACTTTC.

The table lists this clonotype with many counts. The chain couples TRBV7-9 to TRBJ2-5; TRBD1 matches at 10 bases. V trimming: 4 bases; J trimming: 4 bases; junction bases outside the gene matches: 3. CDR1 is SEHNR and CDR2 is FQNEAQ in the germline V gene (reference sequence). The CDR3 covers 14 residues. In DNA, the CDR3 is TGTGCCAGCAGCTCCGACAGGGGGCGAGAGACCCAGTACTTC. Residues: CASSSDRGRETQYF. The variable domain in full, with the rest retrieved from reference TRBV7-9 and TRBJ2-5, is DTGVSQNPRHKITKRGQNVTFRCDPISEHNRLYWYRQTLGQGPEFLTYFQNEAQLEKSRLLSDRFSAERPKGSFSTLEIQRTEQGDSAMYLCASSSDRGRETQYFGPGTRLLVL.

The CDR3, as DNA: TGTGCCAGCAGTTTTTTCGGGGGCCAAGAGACCCAGTACTTC. This codes for CASSFFGGQETQYF. V is TRBV12-3 or TRBV12-4 and J is TRBJ2-7; tentatively, D is TRBD2 (6 bases). The closer fit of TRBJ2-5 to the DNA end suggests the J call may be wrong. The CDR3 sequence is 14 residues long.

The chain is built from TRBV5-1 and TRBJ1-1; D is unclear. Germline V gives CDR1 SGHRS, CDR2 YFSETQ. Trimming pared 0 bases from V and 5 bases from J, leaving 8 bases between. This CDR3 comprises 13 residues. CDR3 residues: CASSLVPGTEAFF. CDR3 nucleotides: TGCGCCAGCAGCTTGGTCCCCGGAACTGAAGCTTTCTTT.

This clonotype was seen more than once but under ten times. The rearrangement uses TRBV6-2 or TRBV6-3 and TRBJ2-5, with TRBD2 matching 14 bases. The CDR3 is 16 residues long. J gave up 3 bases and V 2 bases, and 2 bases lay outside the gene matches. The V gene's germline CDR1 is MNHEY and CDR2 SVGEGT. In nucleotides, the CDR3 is TGTGCCAGCAGTTACGGACTAGCGGGGGGTAAAGAGACCCAGTACTTC. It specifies CASSYGLAGGKETQYF.

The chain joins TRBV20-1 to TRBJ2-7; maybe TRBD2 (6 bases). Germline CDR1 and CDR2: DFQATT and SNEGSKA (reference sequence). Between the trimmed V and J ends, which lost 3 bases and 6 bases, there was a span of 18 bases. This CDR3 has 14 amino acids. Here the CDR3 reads CSASRAEGNGEQYF. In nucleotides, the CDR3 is TGCAGTGCTAGTCGGGCGGAGGGGAATGGCGAGCAGTACTTC.

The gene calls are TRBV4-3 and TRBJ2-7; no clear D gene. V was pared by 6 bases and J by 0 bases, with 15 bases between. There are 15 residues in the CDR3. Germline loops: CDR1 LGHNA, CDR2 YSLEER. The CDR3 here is CASRLGARSSYEQYF. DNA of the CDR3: TGCGCCAGCAGGTTGGGCGCCAGGAGCTCCTACGAGCAGTACTTC.

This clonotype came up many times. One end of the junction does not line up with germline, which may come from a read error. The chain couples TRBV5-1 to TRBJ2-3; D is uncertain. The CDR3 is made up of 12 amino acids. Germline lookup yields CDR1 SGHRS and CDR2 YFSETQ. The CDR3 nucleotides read TGTGCCAGCAGCTTAAACACAGATACGCAGTATTTT. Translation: CASSLNTDTQYF.

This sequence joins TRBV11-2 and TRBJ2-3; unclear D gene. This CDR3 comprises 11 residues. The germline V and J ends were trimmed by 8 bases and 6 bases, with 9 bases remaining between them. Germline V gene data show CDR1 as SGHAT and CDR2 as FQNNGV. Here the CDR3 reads CASGSRDTQYF. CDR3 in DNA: TGTGCCAGCGGCTCCCGGGATACGCAGTATTTT.

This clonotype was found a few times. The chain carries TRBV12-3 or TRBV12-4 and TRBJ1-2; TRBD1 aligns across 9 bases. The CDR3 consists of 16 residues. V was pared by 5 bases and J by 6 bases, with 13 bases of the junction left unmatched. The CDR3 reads CASSLIYSGQGNGYTF. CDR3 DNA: TGTGCCAGCAGTCTAATCTACTCGGGACAGGGAAATGGCTACACCTTC.

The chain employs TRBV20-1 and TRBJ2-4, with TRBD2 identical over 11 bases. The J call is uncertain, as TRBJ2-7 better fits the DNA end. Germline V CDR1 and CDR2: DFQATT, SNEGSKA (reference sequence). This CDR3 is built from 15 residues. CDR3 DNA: TGCAGTGCTAGAGATCGAACTAGCGGGGGCTACGAGCAGTACTTC. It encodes CSARDRTSGGYEQYF.

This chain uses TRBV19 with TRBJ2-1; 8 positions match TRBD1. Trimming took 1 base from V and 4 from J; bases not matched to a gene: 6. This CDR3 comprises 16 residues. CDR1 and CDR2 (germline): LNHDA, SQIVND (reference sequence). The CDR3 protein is CASSIVPGGFYNEQFF. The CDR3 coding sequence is TGTGCCAGTAGTATAGTCCCAGGGGGCTTTTACAATGAGCAGTTCTTC. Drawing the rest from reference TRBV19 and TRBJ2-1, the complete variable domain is DGGITQSPKYLFRKEGQNVTLSCEQNLNHDAMYWYRQDPGQGLRLIYYSQIVNDFQKGDIAEGYSVSREKKESFPLTVTSAQKNPTAFYLCASSIVPGGFYNEQFFGPGTRLTVL.

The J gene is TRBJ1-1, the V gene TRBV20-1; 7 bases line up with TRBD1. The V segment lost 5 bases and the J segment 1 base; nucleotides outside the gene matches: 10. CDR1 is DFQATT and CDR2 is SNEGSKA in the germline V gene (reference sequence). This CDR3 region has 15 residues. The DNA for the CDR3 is TGCAGTGCTCAATCGCCGACAGGGCCGAACACTGAAGCTTTCTTT. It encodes CSAQSPTGPNTEAFF.

This CDR3 reads CASSPGGPGANEQFF. The CDR3 DNA sequence: TGTGCCAGCAGCCCGGGGGGGCCTGGGGCCAATGAGCAGTTCTTC. The rearrangement uses TRBV6-6 and TRBJ2-1, with 8 bases matching TRBD2. The junction had 10 bases not matched to a gene; V was cut back by 6 bases and J by 6 bases. Germline loops: CDR1 MNHNY, CDR2 SVGAGI (reference sequence). The CDR3 is 15 amino acids.